The rows below give T cell receptor beta chains drawn from one sample of a study of T cells in Graves' hyperthyroidism and ophthalmopathy. TCRdb reprocessed the multiplex PCR reads with MiXCR, giving one entry per CDR3 protein. The sample carries almost 350,000 distinct CDR3 sequences, 15% to 20% recorded once. The sequenced material came from blood. The receptors come from a woman aged 40 to 50 with Graves' ophthalmopathy. Each CDR3 is given without its conserved first and last residue.

V	CDR3
TRBV6-1	ASGMSYGTGELF
TRBV20-1	SGSMTGRSGYT
TRBV10-2	ASSEVYRDEQY
TRBV2	ASSTGRLSYEQY
TRBV29-1	SVSDGGT
TRBV11-2	ASSAWGWETQY
TRBV5-6	ASSLAGAGVTGELF
TRBV30	AWNQGSGNTIY
TRBV12-3/TRBV12-4	ASSPRGASNTEAF
TRBV2	ASSEQGVAEAF
TRBV28	ATSLGYEQC
TRBV6-4	ASSDLQRRGSGELF
TRBV4-3	ASSQAATLSSYEQY
TRBV12-3/TRBV12-4	ASRGQGKAPEAF
TRBV12-3/TRBV12-4	ASSWGAGQPQH
TRBV5-1	ASKTRGAGGYT
TRBV20-1	SAQRSGADIQY
TRBV24-1	ATSDRVSGYT
TRBV7-6	ASSLALAGAGELF
TRBV9	ASSVGLADSRYGYT
TRBV3-1	ASSQTGTLSGYEQY
TRBV29-1	SVEVGRTGGWYGELF
TRBV5-1	ASSLEPERTQY
TRBV20-1	SAHTGLADVRETQY
TRBV6-5	ASSRTSGSNQY
TRBV7-8	ASSFQTSGGSYEQY
TRBV28	ASRQTGTMTYEQY
TRBV30	ACHDIGSSSSGANVLT
TRBV6-1	ASSPSYEDREETQY
TRBV12-3/TRBV12-4	ASSSRQGQSTQY
TRBV7-2	ASSLLSGRAF
TRBV11-2	ASSQRGHLYEQY
TRBV27	ASSLTGLFYT
TRBV12-3/TRBV12-4	ASSRDRAGTEAF
TRBV28	ASSAPRGQMNTEAF
TRBV6-5	ASSYRTSDEQY
TRBV12-3/TRBV12-4	ASSYTRVGEQY
TRBV5-1	ASSLSRDGEQY
TRBV2	ASSEDVGQGIGELF
TRBV6-1	ASSSQGAFEQY
TRBV28	ASSLLAGGPSTDTQY
TRBV4-3	ASSQLGTIITGELF
TRBV12-3/TRBV12-4	ASSYPGTVYEQY
TRBV20-1	SASSNPNYGYT
TRBV12-3/TRBV12-4	ASSSTAFGELF
TRBV29-1	SVRTGDNYGYT
TRBV2	ASSGGTGELF
TRBV6-5	ASSYSTLYEQY
TRBV28	ASSLASGSASYEQY
TRBV2	ASSEEGAGQPQH
TRBV6-2/TRBV6-3	ASSHGGSTEAF
TRBV5-5	ASSPGPSGQNIQY
TRBV12-3/TRBV12-4	ASTPSIQGRTEAF
TRBV11-2	ASSQTRGYEQY
TRBV28	ASSPLTGGSVTEAF
TRBV6-5	ASSYRASNTGELF
TRBV29-1	SVEVDGDGGSSYEQY
TRBV5-1	AISLGGGSRNYEQY